This T cell receptor beta chain was recovered during a study of blood T cell repertoires in COVID-19. On the study more broadly: The United States, Italy and Spain supplied acute and convalescent COVID-19 samples. Sources were T cells, B-cell-depleted T cells, or PBMCs; the material itself was cDNA or gDNA.

CDR1 is MNHEY, CDR2 SVGAGI, per germline. The CDR3 covers 15 residues. V lost 1 base, J lost 6 bases, and 3 bases stayed unmatched. TCRdb's table, derived via immunoSEQ multiplex PCR, lists solely in-frame clones and lacks some. The table lists about 92,000 clones, roughly 72% of them singletons, with 20% to 25% in the top ten. This rearrangement joins TRBV6-5 to TRBJ2-3; TRBD2 matches 11 bases. This clonotype was sampled from a woman aged 60-75 years in a cohort sampled during active or convalescent COVID-19. The sample was peripheral blood. Written as DNA, the CDR3 is TGTGCCAGCAGTTACTTAGCGGGGGGGTTGGATACGCAGTATTTT. Its protein is CASSYLAGGLDTQYF.